The text below deals with one TCR beta chain. What it binds is not known. Using immunoSEQ multiplex PCR, the repertoire was profiled, and TCRdb retains in-frame clones only, with some absent. The profile shows 2,100,000 or so clones, 90% to 96% of them singletons. CD4+ cells underwent separation, giving CD45RA+ naive and CD45RA-negative memory subsets. This specimen belongs to a study of shared clonotypes between healthy human individuals. Study-wide results and caveats: Clonotypes shared by all four sorted-subset donors had higher generation probabilities than non-shared clonotypes. Sharing across several donors was seen in 5% to 5.5% of naive CD4 clonotypes.

J was trimmed by 7 bases and V by 5 bases; bases with no gene match: 13. Germline V gene data show CDR1 as KGHSH and CDR2 as LQKENI. This CDR3 spans 16 amino acids. Sample: naive CD4+ T cells sorted from blood. The sample's subset: CD45RA+ positively selected. The sequence came from a man aged 18-30 years in good health. The chain joins TRBV18 to TRBJ2-5; TRBD2 matches 10 bases. Here the CDR3 reads CASSSGLAVPRGTQYF. The CDR3 DNA sequence: TGTGCCAGCTCATCCGGACTAGCGGTCCCCAGGGGGACCCAGTACTTC.